This T cell receptor (beta chain) was sequenced during a study of T cell changes during pregnancy in multiple sclerosis. Generated by immunoSEQ multiplex PCR, the TCRdb table keeps only in-frame clones and is missing some. Of about 20,000 clones in the sample, 85% to 90% were seen once. Germline V gives CDR1 MDHEN, CDR2 SYDVKM. V was shortened by 6 bases and J by 3 bases, with 24 bases between the two germline ends. The CDR3 contains 18 residues. The rearrangement uses TRBV28 and TRBJ1-5, with TRBD1 as a possible D gene (5 bases). The sample here was CD8+ T cells from peripheral blood mononuclear cells, taken in the third trimester of pregnancy. The TCR sequence derives from a female donor in good health, enrolled as a control in a pregnancy study. The CDR3 loop reads CASSSPQELAGINQPQHF. The DNA of the CDR3 is TGTGCCAGCAGCTCCCCACAGGAACTAGCGGGGATCAATCAGCCCCAGCATTTT.